This record concerns one T cell receptor beta chain sequence. Additional DNA sequences in this sample encode the identical CDR3. These data are taken from a study of beta chain features in type 1 diabetes. The study reverse transcribed the entire isolated RNA, so it sequenced expressed TCRB transcripts. TCRdb keeps only in-frame clones here, not all; method: immunoSEQ multiplex PCR. This table has about 230,000 clones, 9.6% appearing once. This TCR came from a young woman in good health. Sequencing was carried out using naive CD4+ T cells from blood.

CDR3 residues: CASSLLAGYEQYF. In nucleotides, the CDR3 is TGTGCCAGCAGCTTGCTAGCGGGATACGAGCAGTACTTC. The chain combines TRBV5-6 with TRBJ2-7; 9 bases are shared with TRBD2. The CDR3 has 13 residues. The junction had 0 bases not matched to a gene; V was cut back by 1 base and J by 4 bases. In germline, CDR1 is SGHDT, CDR2 YYEEEE.